Described below is a single TCR beta chain sequence and its context. Profiled with immunoSEQ multiplex PCR; TCRdb holds only in-frame clones, not every one. The sample holds just over 20,000 clones, approximately 90% seen once. The sample is drawn from a study of OX40 agonist ivuxolimab in advanced cancers. Germline CDR1 reads SEHNR; CDR2 reads FQNEAQ (reference sequence). CDR3 length: 11 amino acids. The V gene lost 1 base and the J gene lost 11 bases, with 9 bases spanning the gap. This TCR was sampled from an adult with an advanced solid tumor such as melanoma, head and neck, liver or kidney cancer. This rearrangement joins TRBV7-9 to TRBJ2-7, with D possibly matching TRBD2 (5 bases). This material consisted of CD4+ or CD8+ T cells sorted from blood, taken in a trial of the OX40 agonist ivuxolimab. CDR3 region: CASSLVGDEYF. In DNA, the CDR3 is TGTGCCAGCAGCTTAGTCGGGGATGAGTACTTC.